The sequence of this T cell receptor beta chain was determined in a study of T cell repertoires in cytomegalovirus infection. At the level of the study: Recently identified HLA-C-restricted CMV epitopes were used, and well-studied HLA-B-restricted CMV epitopes were used as well. Public TCR beta signatures provided an indication of both CMV infection and a matching HLA type.

TCRdb called the reads again in MiXCR, with one record for every CDR3 protein. The profile shows roughly 110,000 distinct CDR3 sequences, roughly 30% of them singletons. The ends were cut back, 0 bases at V and 3 bases at J, with 12 bases in the middle. The CDR3 runs to 14 residues. The germline V gene encodes CDR1 DFQATT and CDR2 SNEGSKA (reference sequence). This clonotype has more than one count but fewer than ten. No antigen is known for it. Material: CD8+ T cells from cultured PBMCs, obtained from culture after CMV antigen stimulation. The sequence came from a human donor in good health (CMV status not recorded). Some clones in this sample may be carry-over from other donors' samples. The chain links TRBV20-1 to TRBJ2-7, with D maybe TRBD1 (5 bases). The CDR3 region is CSARDRQGFYEQYF. CDR3 DNA sequence: TGCAGTGCTAGAGATAGGCAGGGTTTCTACGAGCAGTACTTC.